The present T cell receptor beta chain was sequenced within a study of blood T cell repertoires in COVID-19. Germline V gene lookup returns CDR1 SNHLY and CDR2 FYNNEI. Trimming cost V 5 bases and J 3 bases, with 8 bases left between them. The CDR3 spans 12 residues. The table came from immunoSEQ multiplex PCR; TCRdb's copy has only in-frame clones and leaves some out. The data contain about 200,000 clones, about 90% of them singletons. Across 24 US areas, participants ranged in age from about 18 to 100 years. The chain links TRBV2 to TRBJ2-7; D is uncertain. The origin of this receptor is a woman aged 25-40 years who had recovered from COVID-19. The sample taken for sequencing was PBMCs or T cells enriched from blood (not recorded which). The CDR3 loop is CASSPDIYEQYF. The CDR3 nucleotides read TGTGCCAGCAGTCCAGACATCTACGAGCAGTACTTC.